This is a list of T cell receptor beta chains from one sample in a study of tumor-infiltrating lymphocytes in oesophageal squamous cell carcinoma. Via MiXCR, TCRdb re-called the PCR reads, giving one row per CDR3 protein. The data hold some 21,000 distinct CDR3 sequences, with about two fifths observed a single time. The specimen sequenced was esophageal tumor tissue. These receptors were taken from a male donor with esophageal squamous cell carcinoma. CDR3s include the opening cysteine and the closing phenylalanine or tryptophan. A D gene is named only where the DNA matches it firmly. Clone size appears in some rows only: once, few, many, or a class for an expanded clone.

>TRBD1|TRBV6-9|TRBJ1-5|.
CASTGTGSTEGYNQPQHF
TGTGCCAGCACGGGGACAGGGTCCACCGAGGGGTACAATCAGCCCCAGCATTTT
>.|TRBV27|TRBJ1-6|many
CASSLYGGYNSPLHF
TGTGCCAGCAGTTTATACGGAGGTTATAATTCACCCCTCCACTTT
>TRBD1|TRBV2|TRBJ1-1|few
CASTWDRASGMNTEAFF
TGTGCCAGCACATGGGACAGGGCCTCTGGAATGAACACTGAAGCTTTCTTT
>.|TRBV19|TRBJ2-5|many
CASSMRTGSQIQETQYF
TGTGCCAGTAGTATGCGAACGGGGTCCCAAATCCAAGAGACCCAGTACTTC
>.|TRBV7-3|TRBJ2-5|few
CASSRNPQETQYF
TGTGCCAGCAGCCGCAACCCCCAAGAGACCCAGTACTTC
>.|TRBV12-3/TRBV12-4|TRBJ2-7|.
CASSLKVETAQFF
TGTGCCAGCAGTTTAAAGGTCGAGACGGCGCAGTTCTTT
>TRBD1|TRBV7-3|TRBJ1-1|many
CASSLSRGTEAFF
TGTGCCAGCAGCTTATCCAGGGGGACTGAAGCTTTCTTT
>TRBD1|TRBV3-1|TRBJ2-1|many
CASSDWTGSANEQFF
TGTGCCAGCAGCGATTGGACAGGGTCGGCAAATGAGCAGTTCTTC
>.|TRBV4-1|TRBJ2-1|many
CASSQDSRRGRYNEQFF
TGCGCCAGCAGCCAAGATTCGAGGAGGGGTAGGTACAATGAGCAGTTCTTC
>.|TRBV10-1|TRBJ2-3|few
CASSRDSGELYF
TGCGCCAGCAGCAGGGACTCTGGGGAGCTGTATTTT
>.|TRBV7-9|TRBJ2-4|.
CASPAGGRAGELYF
TGTGCCAGCCCTGCCGGGGGGCGAGCCGGGGAGCTGTACTTC
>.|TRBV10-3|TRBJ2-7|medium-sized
CAISERLLAYEQYF
TGTGCCATCAGTGAGCGGTTACTTGCCTACGAGCAGTACTTC
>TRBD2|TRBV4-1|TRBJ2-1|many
CATLSGSGNEQFF
TGCGCCACCCTTAGCGGGAGTGGAAATGAGCAGTTCTTC
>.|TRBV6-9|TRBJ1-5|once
CASSYRTDSNQPQHF
TGTGCCAGCAGTTATAGGACGGATAGCAATCAGCCCCAGCATTTT
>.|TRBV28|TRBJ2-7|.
CASRRQSSYEQYF
TGTGCCAGCAGGCGACAGAGCTCCTACGAGCAGTACTTC
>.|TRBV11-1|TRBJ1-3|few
CASSFKTGGNTIYF
TGTGCCAGCAGTTTTAAGACAGGCGGAAACACCATATATTTT
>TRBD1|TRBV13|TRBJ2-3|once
CASSQDRVPSRDTQYF
TGTGCCAGCAGTCAGGACAGGGTACCCTCCAGGGATACGCAGTATTTT
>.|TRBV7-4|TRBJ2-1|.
CASSLPTYNEQFF
TGTGCCAGCAGCTTACCGACCTACAATGAGCAGTTCTTC
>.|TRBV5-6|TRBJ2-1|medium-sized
CASSLYNEQFF
TGTGCCAGCAGCTTGTACAATGAGCAGTTCTTC
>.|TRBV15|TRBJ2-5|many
CATSRDRASRGETQYF
TGTGCCACCAGCAGAGATAGGGCCTCCCGGGGAGAGACCCAGTACTTC
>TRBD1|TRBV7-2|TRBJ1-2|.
CASSPQGASNYGYTF
TGTGCCAGCAGCCCGCAGGGGGCGAGTAACTATGGCTACACCTTC
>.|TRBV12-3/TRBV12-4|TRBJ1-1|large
CASSLRGADTEAFF
TGTGCCAGCAGTTTACGGGGGGCGGACACTGAAGCTTTCTTT
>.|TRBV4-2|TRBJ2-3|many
CASKGPGETDTQYF
TGTGCCAGCAAAGGGCCCGGGGAGACAGATACGCAGTATTTT
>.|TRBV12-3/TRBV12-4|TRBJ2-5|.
CASSAPGVGAPGQETQYF
TGTGCCAGCAGTGCTCCCGGAGTGGGGGCGCCGGGGCAAGAGACCCAGTACTTC
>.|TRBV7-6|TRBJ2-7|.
CASSAGTYNEQYF
TGTGCTAGCAGCGCCGGGACTTACAATGAGCAGTACTTC
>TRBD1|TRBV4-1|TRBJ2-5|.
CASSLRGQGETQYF
TGCGCCAGCAGCTTAAGGGGACAGGGGGAGACCCAGTACTTC
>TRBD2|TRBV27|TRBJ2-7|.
CASSFGREGEQYF
TGTGCCAGCAGTTTTGGGAGGGAAGGCGAGCAGTACTTC
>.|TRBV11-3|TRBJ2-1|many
CASAEGNEQFF
TGTGCCAGCGCGGAGGGGAATGAGCAGTTCTTC
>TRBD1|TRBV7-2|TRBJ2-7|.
CASSSGGSRGRYEQYF
TGTGCCAGCAGCTCCGGCGGCAGCAGGGGGCGTTACGAGCAGTACTTC
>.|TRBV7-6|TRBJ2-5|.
CASSRIQGIETQYF
TGTGCCAGCAGCCGGATACAGGGTATAGAGACCCAGTACTTC
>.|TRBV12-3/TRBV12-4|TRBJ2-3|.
CASSFSVGTQYF
TGTGCCAGCAGTTTTTCAGTGGGTACGCAGTATTTT
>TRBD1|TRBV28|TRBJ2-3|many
CASSSGTGTHWGYF
TGTGCCAGCAGTTCGGGGACAGGGACCCACTGGGGGTATTTT
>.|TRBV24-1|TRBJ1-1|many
CATSDSSYTEAFF
TGTGCCACCAGTGATTCGAGTTACACTGAAGCTTTCTTT
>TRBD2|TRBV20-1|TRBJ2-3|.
CSAGLAGTDTQYF
TGCAGTGCCGGACTAGCGGGCACAGATACGCAGTATTTT
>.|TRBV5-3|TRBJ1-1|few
CARRYPLSTEAFF
TGTGCCAGAAGGTATCCCCTAAGCACTGAAGCTTTCTTT
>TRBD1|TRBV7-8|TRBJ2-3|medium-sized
CASSLPETGTEYTDTQYF
TGTGCCAGCAGCTTACCCGAGACCGGGACAGAATACACAGATACGCAGTATTTT
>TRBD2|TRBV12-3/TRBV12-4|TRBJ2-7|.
CASSSHGTSGSYEQYF
TGTGCCAGCAGTTCCCACGGGACTAGCGGGAGCTACGAGCAGTACTTC
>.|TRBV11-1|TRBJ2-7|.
CASSRGAYNSPLHF
TGTGCCAGCAGCCGCGGCGCCTATAATTCACCCCTCCACTTC
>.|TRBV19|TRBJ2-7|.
CASNLGPGRSYNEQYF
TGTGCCAGTAACCTAGGCCCGGGACGGAGTTACAATGAGCAGTACTTC